These T cell receptor beta chains were read from a single sample in a study of cytomegalovirus exposure and HLA in healthy donors. Method: immunoSEQ multiplex PCR; TCRdb's copy keeps in-frame clones and lacks some. The sample holds roughly 100,000 clones, 65% to 80% seen once. The specimen was PBMCs. The receptor source for this set is a male donor in good health and CMV-seronegative. Both conserved end residues are part of each CDR3. The order of the fields is V gene, J gene, CDR3 protein.

V gene: TRBV28
J gene: TRBJ1-3
CDR3 protein: CASSVSGESGNTIYF

V gene: TRBV5-8
J gene: TRBJ2-1
CDR3 protein: CASSSFWGTSGRVYYNEQFF

V gene: TRBV19
J gene: TRBJ1-5
CDR3 protein: CASSSEVGQKSNQPQHF

V gene: TRBV5-1
J gene: TRBJ2-7
CDR3 protein: CASSLAGRFEQYF

V gene: TRBV7-3
J gene: TRBJ2-7
CDR3 protein: CASSSANFEQYF

V gene: TRBV4-3
J gene: TRBJ1-6
CDR3 protein: CASSQDVRGRSPLHF

V gene: TRBV6-4
J gene: TRBJ2-3
CDR3 protein: CASSATITDTQYF

V gene: TRBV4-2
J gene: TRBJ2-5
CDR3 protein: CASSQFIVGGTEYQETQYF

V gene: TRBV6-6
J gene: TRBJ2-3
CDR3 protein: CASSEPGTQYF

V gene: TRBV19
J gene: TRBJ1-4
CDR3 protein: CASSNGHLGEKLFF

V gene: TRBV9
J gene: TRBJ2-2
CDR3 protein: CASSAAGTGELFF

V gene: TRBV7-9
J gene: TRBJ1-3
CDR3 protein: CASSGGYSPKGSGNTIYF

V gene: TRBV6-6
J gene: TRBJ1-2
CDR3 protein: CASSYATRGFAIGYTF

V gene: TRBV10-3
J gene: TRBJ2-7
CDR3 protein: CAISGQGYEQYF

V gene: TRBV27
J gene: TRBJ2-2
CDR3 protein: CASRGGGWGGNTGELFF

V gene: TRBV18
J gene: TRBJ2-3
CDR3 protein: CASSPPGQRNTQYF

V gene: TRBV11-3
J gene: TRBJ1-3
CDR3 protein: CASSAMGQPGNTIYF

V gene: TRBV6-1
J gene: TRBJ2-7
CDR3 protein: CASSDTGGPYEQYF

V gene: TRBV7-2
J gene: TRBJ1-4
CDR3 protein: CASSLVSFNEKLFF

V gene: TRBV30
J gene: TRBJ1-2
CDR3 protein: CAWSRGGWVYGYTF

V gene: TRBV10-2
J gene: TRBJ2-2
CDR3 protein: CASRGRVGTGELFF

V gene: TRBV30
J gene: TRBJ2-5
CDR3 protein: CALDGSGETQYF

V gene: TRBV13
J gene: TRBJ1-5
CDR3 protein: CASSLRTSDYSNQPQHF

V gene: TRBV28
J gene: TRBJ2-2
CDR3 protein: CASSSSGTPPGGELFF

V gene: TRBV10-3
J gene: TRBJ1-6
CDR3 protein: CAISEMGSSYNSPLHF

V gene: TRBV6-1
J gene: TRBJ2-5
CDR3 protein: CASSDPWGGRRVETQYF

V gene: TRBV10-3
J gene: TRBJ1-5
CDR3 protein: CAISGQTDSNQPQHF

V gene: TRBV7-7
J gene: TRBJ2-1
CDR3 protein: CASSSSGGLYNEQFF